This paragraph reports one T cell receptor beta chain. Its specificity is not known. Trimming removed 7 bases at V and 2 bases at J, with 18 bases between. There are 15 residues in the CDR3. CDR1 MDHEN and CDR2 SYDVKM come from the germline V gene. The record originates from a study of CD8 T cell repertoires and HIV-1 epitope variants. Whole-study context: T cells were stimulated with Twenty-five Gag and Nef peptides separately. Tested: three Gag epitope families, Nef HW9 and YT9. Separate from the cultures, 1M uncultured T cells served as baseline.

TCR beta CDR3 was sequenced at survey depth on immunoSEQ. Profiling relied on immunoSEQ multiplex PCR, and the TCRdb table lists in-frame clones only, not all of them. Of about 2,900 clones in the sample, about 76% are singletons; the top ten hold roughly 46%. Input material: cultured CD8+ T cells derived from PBMCs. The sequence derives from a male donor with HIV. The rearrangement joins TRBV28 to TRBJ2-7, with D possibly called TRBD1 or TRBD2 (6 bases each). The CDR3 DNA reads as TGTGCCAGCACCAAGGGGTGGGGGGCCGCCTACGAGCAGTACTTC. The encoded protein is CASTKGWGAAYEQYF.